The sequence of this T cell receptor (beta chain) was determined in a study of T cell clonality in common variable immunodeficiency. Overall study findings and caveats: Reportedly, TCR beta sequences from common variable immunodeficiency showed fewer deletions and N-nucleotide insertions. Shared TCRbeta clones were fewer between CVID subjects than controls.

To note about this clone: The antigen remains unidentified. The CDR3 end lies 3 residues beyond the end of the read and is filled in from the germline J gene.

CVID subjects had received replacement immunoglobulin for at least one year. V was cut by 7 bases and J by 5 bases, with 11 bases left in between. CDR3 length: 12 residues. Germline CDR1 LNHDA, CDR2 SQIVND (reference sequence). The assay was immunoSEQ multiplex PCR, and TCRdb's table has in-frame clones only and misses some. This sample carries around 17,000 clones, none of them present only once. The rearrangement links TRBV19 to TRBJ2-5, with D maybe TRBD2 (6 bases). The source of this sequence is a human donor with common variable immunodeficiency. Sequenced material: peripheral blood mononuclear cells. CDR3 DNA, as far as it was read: TGTGCCAGTAACGGAGGGGTGGAGACC. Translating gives CASNGGVET. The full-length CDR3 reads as CASNGGVETQYF.